This TCR beta chain was captured by sequencing in a study of shared clonotypes between healthy human individuals. The data were produced by immunoSEQ multiplex PCR, yet TCRdb's version contains in-frame clones alone and is incomplete. The data show a few million clones, 85% to 95% seen once. Researchers partitioned CD4+ cells into CD45RA+ naive and CD45RA-negative memory subsets. The length of the CDR3 is 17 residues. Germline lookup yields CDR1 KGHSH and CDR2 LQKENI. V shed 4 bases, J shed 7 bases, and the junction held 9 bases outside the gene matches. The clonotype comes from a man between 18 and 29 years old in good health. Some clones in this sample may be carry-over from other donors' samples. Sequencing was done on a sample of naive CD4+ T cells from PBMCs. The subset: CD45RA+ positively selected. The chain is built from TRBV18 and TRBJ2-2; 13 bases agree with TRBD2. CDR3 sequence reads: CASSRRTSGSDDGELFF. CDR3 nucleotide sequence: TGTGCCAGCTCACGACGGACTAGCGGGAGCGATGACGGGGAGCTGTTTTTT.